The clone carrying this T cell receptor (beta chain) was counted many times. The antigen remains undetermined. The CDR3 regions of TCR beta were amplified from RNA transcripts. Researchers ran a first-round RT-PCR on the TCR CDR3 using the HTBI primer set. TCRdb reprocessed the multiplex PCR reads with MiXCR, giving one entry per CDR3 protein. This table has 600,000 to 750,000 distinct CDR3 sequences, around 15% appearing once. The study excluded patients with uncontrolled infection, other autoimmune disease, pregnancy or lactation. Diagnostic assessment was based on clinical symptoms, serum thyroxine and TRAb, thyroid ultrasound and orbital computed tomography. The data derive from a study of T cells in Graves' hyperthyroidism and ophthalmopathy. Study findings and constraints: A model of 13 V-J pairs discriminated ophthalmopathy from stable hyperthyroidism.

The sequence derives from a man aged 50 to 59 with Graves' hyperthyroidism. The sample taken for sequencing was blood.

The CDR3 DNA reads TGTGCCAGCAGCGGGGGACCCCTTGAGGAGCAGTACTTC. As protein: CASSGGPLEEQYF. V and J are TRBV12-3 or TRBV12-4 and TRBJ2-7; maybe TRBD2 (6 bases). This CDR3 spans 13 amino acids. V was trimmed by 6 bases and J by 7 bases, leaving 16 bases between them.